This is a list of T cell receptor beta chains from one sample in a study of technical replicates of blood from a handful of donors. Clones were read by immunoSEQ multiplex PCR, and TCRdb kept only the in-frame ones, dropping some. The sample contains about 69,000 clones, approximately 88% of which appear only once. The sample was PBMCs. Source of these receptors: a human donor in good health. Some clones in this sample may be carry-over from other donors' samples. Both conserved end residues are part of each CDR3. A D gene is named only where the DNA matches it firmly. Clone size is given for some rows only: seen once, a few or many times, or a class if the clone is expanded.

. TRBD1 TRBJ1-3 TRBV5-1 CASSRDRSGNTIYF TGCGCCAGCAGCCGGGACAGGTCTGGAAACACCATATATTTT
. . TRBJ1-3 TRBV4-2 CASSQESQTVSIYF TGTGCCAGCAGCCAAGAGAGCCAGACAGTTTCCATATATTTT
. . TRBJ1-6 TRBV5-1 CASSLHGVEGSPLHF TGCGCCAGCAGCTTGCATGGGGTTGAGGGATCACCCCTCCACTTT
. TRBD1 TRBJ2-2 TRBV9 CASSAQSGTGWTGELFF TGTGCCAGCAGCGCCCAATCCGGGACAGGGTGGACCGGGGAGCTGTTTTTT
. . TRBJ1-2 TRBV2 CASSRSNYGYTF TGTGCCAGCAGTAGGAGTAACTATGGCTACACCTTC
. . TRBJ2-1 TRBV7-9 CASSLSAGRNEQFF TGTGCCAGCAGCTTATCCGCGGGGAGGAATGAGCAGTTCTTC
. TRBD1 TRBJ2-6 TRBV27 CASSLRGTGGSGANVLTF TGTGCCAGCAGTTTACGCGGGACAGGGGGCTCTGGGGCCAACGTCCTGACTTTC
. TRBD1 TRBJ1-2 TRBV7-9 CASSAGQGYGYTF TGTGCCAGCAGCGCGGGACAGGGCTATGGCTACACCTTC
. TRBD2 TRBJ2-3 TRBV27 CASSLGLAGLNTQYF TGTGCCAGCAGTTTAGGGCTAGCGGGGTTAAATACGCAGTATTTT
. TRBD1 TRBJ1-2 TRBV9 CASSALGQGTFRGYTF TGTGCCAGCAGCGCCCTCGGACAGGGTACATTCCGTGGCTACACCTTC
once . TRBJ1-5 TRBV29-1 CSASTGTWQPQHF TGCAGCGCGTCCACAGGTACGTGGCAGCCCCAGCATTTT
. TRBD1 TRBJ2-2 TRBV6-5 CASSAQGANTGELFF TGTGCCAGCAGTGCACAGGGGGCGAACACCGGGGAGCTGTTTTTT
. TRBD1 TRBJ1-5 TRBV27 CASSQDRASNQPQHF TGTGCCAGCAGCCAAGACAGGGCCAGCAATCAGCCCCAGCATTTT
few TRBD1 TRBJ1-3 TRBV25-1 CASTDRADTIYF TGTGCCAGCACCGACAGGGCGGACACCATATATTTT
few . TRBJ1-1 TRBV13 CASSLEGGGTEAFF TGTGCCAGCAGCTTAGAGGGAGGGGGCACTGAAGCTTTCTTT
. TRBD2 TRBJ2-5 TRBV7-2 CASSLASGSETQYF TGTGCCAGCAGCTTAGCTAGCGGGAGTGAGACCCAGTACTTC